These T cell receptor beta chains were read from a single sample in a study of beta chain features in type 1 diabetes. Libraries were prepared by immunoSEQ multiplex PCR; TCRdb keeps only in-frame clonotypes and omits some of them. The sample lists around 250,000 clones; around 20% were seen once. The sample taken for sequencing was naive CD4+ T cells from blood. The source of these receptors is a middle-aged woman with type 1 diabetes. CDR3s include the opening cysteine and the closing phenylalanine or tryptophan. The D gene is left open where the match is weak. Where a row states a size, it is once, few, many or the class of an expanded clone; other rows omit it.

CDR3nt | CDR3aa | d_gene | v_gene | abundance | j_gene
TGTGCCTGGAGTGTACAGGGGACCGAGCAGTACTTC | CAWSVQGTEQYF | TRBD1 | TRBV30 | NA | TRBJ2-7
TGCGCCAGCAGCTTCACACAGTATCAGCCCCAGCATTTT | CASSFTQYQPQHF | NA | TRBV4-1 | NA | TRBJ1-5
TGTGCCAGCAGCGTAGCTCCGGGGGGGCACACCGGGGAGCTGTTTTTT | CASSVAPGGHTGELFF | TRBD2 | TRBV9 | few | TRBJ2-2
TGTGCCAGCAGCTTCAGGGTAGCTGGGGCCAACGTCCTGACTTTC | CASSFRVAGANVLTF | NA | TRBV11-2 | NA | TRBJ2-6
TGTGCCAGCAGTCAATCAGGGGTCCAAGAGACCCAGTACTTC | CASSQSGVQETQYF | NA | TRBV28 | NA | TRBJ2-5
TGCGCCAGCAGCTCCTCTCTGAACACTGAAGCTTTCTTT | CASSSSLNTEAFF | NA | TRBV4-3 | NA | TRBJ1-1
TGCAGCGTTGAAGAGAGAGATTACTATGGCTACACCTTC | CSVEERDYYGYTF | NA | TRBV29-1 | few | TRBJ1-2
TGTGCCAGCAGCTTCAGGGGCGAGATCGGGGAGCTGTTTTTT | CASSFRGEIGELFF | NA | TRBV7-2 | NA | TRBJ2-2
TGTGCCAGCAGCCCTCGGGGGTACCAAGAGACCCAGTACTTC | CASSPRGYQETQYF | NA | TRBV7-6 | NA | TRBJ2-5
TGTGCCAGCTCACCGCAGGGCAGACAGCCCCAGCATTTT | CASSPQGRQPQHF | NA | TRBV18 | NA | TRBJ1-5
TGTGCCAGCAGTCCAGGAGATACGCAGTATTTT | CASSPGDTQYF | NA | TRBV28 | NA | TRBJ2-3
TGTGCCTGGGAGCCCGGGACTAGCGGGAGCTACGAGCAGTACTTC | CAWEPGTSGSYEQYF | TRBD2 | TRBV30 | NA | TRBJ2-7
TGCGCCAGCAGCCAAAACCTCCAGGTTGGGGGCTACACCTTC | CASSQNLQVGGYTF | NA | TRBV4-3 | NA | TRBJ1-2
TGTGCCAGCAGCCTGGACTACGACTTCTACAATGAGCAGTTCTTC | CASSLDYDFYNEQFF | NA | TRBV6-5 | once | TRBJ2-1
TGTGCCAGCAGTTTTGACAGCCACTACGAGCAGTACTTC | CASSFDSHYEQYF | NA | TRBV7-9 | NA | TRBJ2-7
TGCAGCGTCGGACAGGGGAACTATGGCTACACCTTC | CSVGQGNYGYTF | TRBD1 | TRBV29-1 | NA | TRBJ1-2
TGTGCCAGCAGCTTAACAGGAGGCACCTACGAGCAGTACTTC | CASSLTGGTYEQYF | NA | TRBV7-3 | NA | TRBJ2-7
TGTGCCAGCAGCCGGAGTGTGAACACCGGGGAGCTGTTTTTT | CASSRSVNTGELFF | NA | TRBV5-4 | NA | TRBJ2-2
TGTGCCAGCAGCCTACAGGGGCAGGGGAACACCGGGGAGCTGTTTTTT | CASSLQGQGNTGELFF | TRBD1 | TRBV7-3 | few | TRBJ2-2
TGCGCCAGCAGCCAAAACCCCAGCGACCGGGGAAGCACTGAAGCTTTCTTT | CASSQNPSDRGSTEAFF | NA | TRBV4-1 | few | TRBJ1-1
TGTGCCAGCTCACGGACAGCGAGGGGCAATGAGCAGTTCTTC | CASSRTARGNEQFF | NA | TRBV18 | once | TRBJ2-1
TGTGCCAGCAGCTTATTTGGGGGGGAGACCCAGTACTTC | CASSLFGGETQYF | NA | TRBV7-3 | NA | TRBJ2-5
TGTGCCAGTAGGTCGGGGGGGCAAGGTCGCAATGAGCAGTTCTTC | CASRSGGQGRNEQFF | TRBD2 | TRBV19 | few | TRBJ2-1
TGTGCCAGCAGCCCAGGTAATCAGCCCCAGCATTTT | CASSPGNQPQHF | NA | TRBV7-2 | NA | TRBJ1-5
TGTGCCAGCTCACCACTAGGTTTCGGAGGGAACTATGGCTACACCTTC | CASSPLGFGGNYGYTF | NA | TRBV18 | few | TRBJ1-2
TGCAGCGTAGCACGGGACTACGAGCAGTACTTC | CSVARDYEQYF | NA | TRBV29-1 | NA | TRBJ2-7
TGTGCCAGCCCCTCGGGACTTTCCTCTGGGGCCAACGTCCTGACTTTC | CASPSGLSSGANVLTF | NA | TRBV5-4 | NA | TRBJ2-6
TGTGCCAGCAGCTCACAGGGGGCTACTAATGAAAAACTGTTTTTT | CASSSQGATNEKLFF | TRBD1 | TRBV27 | NA | TRBJ1-4
TGTGCCAGCAGCTTGACAGGGTCCTATGGCTACACCTTC | CASSLTGSYGYTF | NA | TRBV5-4 | NA | TRBJ1-2
TGTGCCAGCAGTTACGAGGGTGCTGGGGCCAACGTCCTGACTTTC | CASSYEGAGANVLTF | NA | TRBV6-5 | once | TRBJ2-6